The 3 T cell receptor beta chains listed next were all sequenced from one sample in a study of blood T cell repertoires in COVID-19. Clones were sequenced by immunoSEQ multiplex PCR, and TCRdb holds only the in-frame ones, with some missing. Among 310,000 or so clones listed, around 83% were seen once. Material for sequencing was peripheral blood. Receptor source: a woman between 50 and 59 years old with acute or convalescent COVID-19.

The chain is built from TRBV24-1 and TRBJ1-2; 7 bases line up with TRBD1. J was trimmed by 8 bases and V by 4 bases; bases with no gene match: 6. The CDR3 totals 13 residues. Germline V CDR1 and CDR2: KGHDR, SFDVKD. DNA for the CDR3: TGTGCCACCAGTGACCAGACAGGGTACGGCTACACCTTC. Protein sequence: CATSDQTGYGYTF.

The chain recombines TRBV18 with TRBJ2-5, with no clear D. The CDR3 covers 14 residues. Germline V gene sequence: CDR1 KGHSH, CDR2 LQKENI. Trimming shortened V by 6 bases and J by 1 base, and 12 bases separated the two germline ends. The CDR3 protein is CASSPSRIQETQYF. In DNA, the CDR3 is TGTGCCAGCTCCCCCAGCAGGATCCAAGAGACCCAGTACTTC.

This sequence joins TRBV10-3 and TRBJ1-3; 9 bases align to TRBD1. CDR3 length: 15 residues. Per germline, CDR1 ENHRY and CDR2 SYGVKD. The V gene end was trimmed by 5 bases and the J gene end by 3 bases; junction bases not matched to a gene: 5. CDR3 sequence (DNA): TGTGCCATCAGTATGGGACAGGGTGGTGGAAACACCATATATTTT. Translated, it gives CAISMGQGGGNTIYF.